This TCR beta chain was sequenced during a study of cytomegalovirus exposure and HLA in healthy donors. Study results and caveats: In a later analysis, TCR beta V- and J-gene trimming showed a link to a missense DCLRE1C variant.

This CDR3 region has 14 residues. Germline V gene lookup returns CDR1 KGHSH and CDR2 LQKENI. Deletions cut 2 bases from V and 4 bases from J, with 11 bases between. PCR primers comprised 60 Vbeta and 13 Jbeta primers. Assay: immunoSEQ multiplex PCR; the TCRdb copy retains only in-frame clones and omits some. Among 150,000 to 200,000 clones listed, roughly 79% were seen once. Comment on this clone: Its target is unknown. The same CDR3 also results from other DNA sequences found in this sample.

The chain carries TRBV18 and TRBJ1-1; unclear D gene. The sequenced sample consisted of PBMCs. This clonotype was sampled from a woman aged 40 to 50 in good health and CMV-seropositive. CDR3 DNA sequence: TGTGCCAGCTCACCATCGGGTGGCGGCACTGAAGCTTTCTTT. Translating it yields CASSPSGGGTEAFF.